These T cell receptor beta chains were read from a single sample in a study of molecular identifiers for immune sequencing clone quantification. TCRdb itself ran the PCR reads through MiXCR, one entry per CDR3 protein. The table lists 460,000 or so distinct CDR3 sequences, around 21% of them singletons. Source material: naive CD8+ T cells from blood, with Jurkat cell RNA spiked in. Source of these receptors: a human donor in good health. Some libraries in this study had Jurkat cell RNA spiked in. Each CDR3 is given with its conserved first and last residue. D genes are given only for firm matches. Some rows mark clone size as missing; the rest say once, few, many or name a class of expanded clone.

abundance | j_gene | d_gene | v_gene | CDR3aa | CDR3nt
many | TRBJ2-5 | NA | TRBV13 | CASSLTTGIVAETQYF | TGTGCCAGCAGCTTAACGACGGGGATAGTTGCAGAGACCCAGTACTTC
many | TRBJ2-7 | NA | TRBV29-1 | CSVEGRLDGRGKNEQYF | TGCAGCGTTGAAGGGAGGTTAGACGGGAGAGGGAAGAACGAGCAGTACTTC
few | TRBJ1-1 | NA | TRBV7-9 | CASSLVTGPEAFF | TGTGCCAGCAGCTTGGTGACAGGTCCTGAAGCTTTCTTT
NA | TRBJ2-7 | TRBD2 | TRBV19 | CASSHTSGLAGVVEQYF | TGTGCCAGTAGCCACACCTCCGGACTAGCGGGAGTAGTAGAGCAGTACTTC
NA | TRBJ2-1 | NA | TRBV6-2/TRBV6-3 | CASIYPTYGRLYNEQFF | TGTGCCAGCATTTACCCCACGTACGGGAGACTATACAATGAGCAGTTCTTC
NA | TRBJ1-5 | TRBD1 | TRBV18 | CASSPTGQGSNQPQHF | TGTGCCAGCTCACCCACGGGACAGGGTAGCAATCAGCCCCAGCATTTT
NA | TRBJ1-1 | NA | TRBV19 | CASSPDSGAGTEAFF | TGTGCCAGTAGTCCCGACTCGGGGGCAGGCACTGAAGCTTTCTTT
many | TRBJ2-3 | TRBD2 | TRBV9 | CASSVQLAGGLDTQYF | TGTGCCAGCAGCGTACAACTAGCGGGAGGGCTGGATACGCAGTATTTT
NA | TRBJ2-1 | NA | TRBV27 | CASGPGSGHGSYNEQFF | TGTGCCAGCGGTCCCGGTTCGGGCCACGGCTCCTACAATGAGCAGTTCTTC
NA | TRBJ2-7 | NA | TRBV20-1 | CSASTYGQYF | TGCAGTGCCAGCACCTACGGGCAGTACTTC
NA | TRBJ1-2 | NA | TRBV5-6 | CASSAGTSGYTF | TGTGCCAGCAGCGCAGGGACGAGTGGCTACACCTTC
NA | TRBJ2-7 | NA | TRBV6-5 | CASRPSASVSYEQYF | TGTGCCAGCAGGCCCTCGGCTTCAGTCTCCTACGAGCAGTACTTC
few | TRBJ1-6 | NA | TRBV5-6 | CASSPQMGGNSPLHF | TGTGCCAGCAGCCCGCAGATGGGGGGTAATTCACCCCTCCACTTT
NA | TRBJ2-3 | NA | TRBV5-8 | CASRNPVSGFDSDTQYF | TGTGCCAGCAGGAACCCCGTGTCTGGGTTTGACTCAGATACGCAGTATTTT
NA | TRBJ1-1 | TRBD1 | TRBV6-2/TRBV6-3 | CASSPGQGNFGTEAFF | TGTGCCAGCAGCCCGGGACAGGGGAATTTTGGCACTGAAGCTTTCTTT
NA | TRBJ2-7 | NA | TRBV29-1 | CSVVLFGDSRYEQYF | TGCAGCGTTGTTTTATTTGGGGACTCGAGGTACGAGCAGTACTTC
many | TRBJ1-1 | NA | TRBV6-2/TRBV6-3 | CASSYWRGEAEAFF | TGTGCCAGCAGTTACTGGCGGGGGGAGGCTGAAGCTTTCTTT
many | TRBJ2-7 | NA | TRBV14 | CASSQGTYVSSYEQYF | TGTGCCAGCAGCCAAGGTACCTACGTAAGCTCCTACGAGCAGTACTTC
NA | TRBJ2-7 | NA | TRBV5-3 | CASSLFRDEQYF | TGTGCCAGCAGCTTGTTCAGGGACGAGCAGTACTTC
NA | TRBJ2-1 | NA | TRBV18 | CASSPDSGRSYNEQFF | TGTGCCAGCTCACCAGACAGCGGTCGGTCCTACAATGAGCAGTTCTTC
NA | TRBJ1-4 | TRBD1 | TRBV7-9 | CASSHRDRGTNEKLFF | TGTGCCAGCAGCCACCGGGACAGGGGTACTAATGAAAAACTGTTTTTT
few | TRBJ2-7 | NA | TRBV11-2 | CASSFILRTETYEQYF | TGTGCCAGCAGCTTTATCTTACGGACAGAAACCTACGAGCAGTACTTC
many | TRBJ2-3 | TRBD2 | TRBV7-9 | CASPSASGSHTDTQYF | TGTGCCAGCCCCTCTGCTAGCGGGAGCCACACAGATACGCAGTATTTT
NA | TRBJ2-1 | NA | TRBV20-1 | CSARIPERYYNEQFF | TGCAGTGCTAGGATCCCCGAGCGGTACTACAATGAGCAGTTCTTC
NA | TRBJ1-1 | NA | TRBV6-2/TRBV6-3 | CASSNGAWSNTEAFF | TGTGCCAGCAGTAATGGGGCATGGTCAAACACTGAAGCTTTCTTT
NA | TRBJ2-7 | NA | TRBV4-3 | CASSQESTSPYYEQYF | TGCGCCAGCAGCCAAGAGAGTACCAGTCCTTACTACGAGCAGTACTTC
NA | TRBJ2-3 | NA | TRBV20-1 | CSARETGTSTDTQYF | TGCAGTGCTAGAGAGACCGGGACTAGCACAGATACGCAGTATTTT
few | TRBJ2-1 | TRBD2 | TRBV9 | CASSVVVGGPAEQFF | TGTGCCAGCAGCGTAGTTGTGGGAGGGCCCGCTGAGCAGTTCTTC
many | TRBJ2-3 | TRBD2 | TRBV6-2/TRBV6-3 | CASSYSAGGYTDTQYF | TGTGCCAGCAGTTACTCGGCGGGGGGATACACAGATACGCAGTATTTT
many | TRBJ2-7 | TRBD1 | TRBV6-5 | CASSSDRYYEQYF | TGTGCCAGCAGTTCGGACAGGTACTACGAGCAGTACTTC
many | TRBJ1-5 | NA | TRBV11-2 | CASSLGPGQPQHF | TGTGCCAGCAGCTTAGGTCCGGGTCAGCCCCAGCATTTT
many | TRBJ2-3 | NA | TRBV29-1 | CSVEEGLADTQYF | TGCAGCGTTGAAGAAGGATTGGCAGATACGCAGTATTTT
many | TRBJ1-1 | NA | TRBV7-2 | CASSLFGGIMNTEAFF | TGTGCCAGCAGCTTATTCGGAGGAATCATGAACACTGAAGCTTTCTTT
few | TRBJ2-5 | TRBD1 | TRBV7-9 | CASSSGQGIETQYF | TGTGCCAGCAGCTCGGGACAGGGTATAGAGACCCAGTACTTC
many | TRBJ2-1 | TRBD2 | TRBV4-1 | CASSPGPSGNYNEQFF | TGCGCCAGCAGCCCAGGTCCAAGCGGGAACTACAATGAGCAGTTCTTC
NA | TRBJ2-3 | NA | TRBV20-1 | CSARSPPSRGTDTQYF | TGCAGTGCTAGGTCGCCACCGAGCCGGGGCACAGATACGCAGTATTTT